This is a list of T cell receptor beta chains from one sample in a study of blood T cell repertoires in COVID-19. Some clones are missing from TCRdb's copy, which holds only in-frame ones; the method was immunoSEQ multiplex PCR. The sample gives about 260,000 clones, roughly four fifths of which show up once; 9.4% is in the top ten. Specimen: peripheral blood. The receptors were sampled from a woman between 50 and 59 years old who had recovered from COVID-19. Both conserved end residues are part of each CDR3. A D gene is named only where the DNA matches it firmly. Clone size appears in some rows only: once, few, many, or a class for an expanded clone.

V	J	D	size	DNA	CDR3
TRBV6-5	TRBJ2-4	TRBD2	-	TGTGCCAGCAGCGCGGGACTAGCCGAGAAAAACATTCAGTACTTC	CASSAGLAEKNIQYF
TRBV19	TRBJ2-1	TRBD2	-	TGTGCCAGTAGTCCGGGACTAGTGTTATACCTTTCCAATGAGCAGTTCTTC	CASSPGLVLYLSNEQFF
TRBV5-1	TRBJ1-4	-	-	TGCGCCAGCAGCTTGGACAGGCCCCCTATAGAGGAAAAACTGTTTTTT	CASSLDRPPIEEKLFF
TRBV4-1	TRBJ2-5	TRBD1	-	TGCGCCAGCAGCCAGGATACAGGGGTCCAAGAGACCCAGTACTTC	CASSQDTGVQETQYF
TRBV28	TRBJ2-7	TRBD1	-	TGTGCCAGCCATATACAGGGGGCTAGAGAGCAGTACTTC	CASHIQGAREQYF
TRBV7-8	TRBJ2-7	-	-	TGTGCCAGCAGCTTAGGAACAGGGAAAGAGCAGTACTTC	CASSLGTGKEQYF
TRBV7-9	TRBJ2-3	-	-	TGTGCCAGCACCAAAGGAGCCCCAGATACGCAGTATTTT	CASTKGAPDTQYF
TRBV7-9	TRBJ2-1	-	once	TGTGCCAGCAGCTCCCCGGTCTCCTACAATGAGCAGTTCTTC	CASSSPVSYNEQFF
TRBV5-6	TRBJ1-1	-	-	TGTGCCAGCAGCCGGGGAGGGAACACTGAAGCTTTCTTT	CASSRGGNTEAFF
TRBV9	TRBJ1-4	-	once	TGTGCCAGCAGCGTTGGGGCCCTTCCGAGTAATGAAAAACTGTTTTTT	CASSVGALPSNEKLFF
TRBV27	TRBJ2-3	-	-	TGTGCCAGCAGTTTATGGGTTGGGAGTTCAGATACGCAGTATTTT	CASSLWVGSSDTQYF
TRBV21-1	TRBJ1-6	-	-	TGTGCCAGCAGCACCCGGAGGGTTATGGACGGCAATTCACCCCTCCACTTT	CASSTRRVMDGNSPLHF
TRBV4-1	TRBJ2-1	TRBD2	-	TGCGCCAGCAGCCAAGATGGGATTAGCGGGATCCAGGATGAGCAGTTCTTC	CASSQDGISGIQDEQFF
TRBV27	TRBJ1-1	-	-	TGTGCCAGCAGTTTAGCGGGGTTGTTGGGTACTGAAGCTTTCTTT	CASSLAGLLGTEAFF
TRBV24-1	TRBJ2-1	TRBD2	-	TGTGCCACCAGCTCGTTAAGCGGGGGCTCCTACAATGAGCAGTTCTTC	CATSSLSGGSYNEQFF
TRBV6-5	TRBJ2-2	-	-	TGTGCCAGCAGTTACTCCATGAGGAGCTCCGGGGAGCTGTTTTTT	CASSYSMRSSGELFF
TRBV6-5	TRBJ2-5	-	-	TGTGCCAGCACTTCAGGGGCTTACCAAGAGACCCAGTACTTC	CASTSGAYQETQYF
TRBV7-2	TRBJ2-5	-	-	TGTGCCAGCAGCTTAGAGGGGCTAGAGACCCAGTACTTC	CASSLEGLETQYF
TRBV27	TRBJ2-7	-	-	TGTGCCAGCAGTCAAGTCCCCCAGGGTTACGAGCAGTACTTC	CASSQVPQGYEQYF
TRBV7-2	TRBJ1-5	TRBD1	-	TGTGCCAGCAGCTTATCGCAGGGGGGATATCAGCCCCAGCATTTT	CASSLSQGGYQPQHF
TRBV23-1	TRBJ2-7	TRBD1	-	TGCGCCAGCAGTAAAAGGGGACAGGGTGGCGAGCAGTACTTC	CASSKRGQGGEQYF
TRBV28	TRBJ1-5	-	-	TGTGCCAGCAGTTTACCGCAGGGCGGCAATCAGCCCCAGCATTTT	CASSLPQGGNQPQHF
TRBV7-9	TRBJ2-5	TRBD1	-	TGTGCCAGCAGCACCGGGGCCGGGACAGGGAGGTCTTCGGGAGAGACCCAGTACTTC	CASSTGAGTGRSSGETQYF
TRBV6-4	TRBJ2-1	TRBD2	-	TGTGCCAGCAGTGACGGACTAGCCTCCTACAATGAGCAGTTCTTC	CASSDGLASYNEQFF
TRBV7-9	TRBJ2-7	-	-	TGTGCCAGCAGCTTAGACCGGAGCCCTCCTCGCGAGCAGTACTTC	CASSLDRSPPREQYF
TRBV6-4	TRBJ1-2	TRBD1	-	TGTGCCAGCAGTGAAGGGCAGGGGGATGGCTACACCTTC	CASSEGQGDGYTF
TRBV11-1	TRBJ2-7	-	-	TGTGCCAGCAGCTTACGAGAAGCGAGCTCCTACGAGCAGTACTTC	CASSLREASSYEQYF
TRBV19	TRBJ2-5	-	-	TGTGCCAGTAGTCCCAATATGGGGCGGCAAGAGACCCAGTACTTC	CASSPNMGRQETQYF
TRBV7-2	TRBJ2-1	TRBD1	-	TGTGCCAGCAGCTTAGGGACAGGCCAAAATGAGCAGTTCTTC	CASSLGTGQNEQFF
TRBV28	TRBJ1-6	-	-	TGTGCCAGCAGCCTGGGACACCGAAACTCACCCCTCCACTTT	CASSLGHRNSPLHF
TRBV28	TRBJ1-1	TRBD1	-	TGTGCCAGCAGTGTCCAGGGACAGTGGGGAGTGAACACTGAAGCTTTCTTT	CASSVQGQWGVNTEAFF